This T cell receptor beta chain was sequenced during a study of memory CD4+ T cells and cytomegalovirus serostatus. Generated by immunoSEQ multiplex PCR, the TCRdb table keeps only in-frame clones and is missing some. The table has about 50,000 clones, over 75% seen once; the top ten hold around 0.6%. The CDR3 runs 13 residues. Per the germline V gene, CDR1 is SGHAT and CDR2 is FQDESV (reference sequence). V lost 5 bases to trimming and J lost 5 bases, with 12 bases between them. The sort gate was single viable CD3+CD4+CD8-CD45RO+ cells for memory CD4+ T cells. CD4+ T cells were isolated by positive magnetic selection.

This receptor was taken from an adult in good health and CMV-seronegative. Material: memory CD4+ T cells from blood. The chain carries TRBV11-1 and TRBJ1-2; D is uncertain. CDR3 nucleotides: TGTGCCAGCAGCCCTGCCACCGATTATGGCTACACCTTC. This encodes CASSPATDYGYTF.